This T cell receptor (beta chain) was captured by sequencing in a study of blood T cells in healthy people across ages. J gave up 2 bases and V 4 bases, and 7 bases lay outside the gene matches. From germline, CDR1 is MNHNS and CDR2 SASEGT. The CDR3 is made up of 15 amino acids. The second PCR ran roughly 7 to 11 cycles with a sample-barcoded 5' primer and J-beta primers. With 12 random nucleotides, a template-switch adaptor tagged each individual cDNA molecule. TCRdb called the 5' RACE reads again in MiXCR, with one record for every CDR3 protein. This table holds roughly 790,000 distinct CDR3 sequences, 40% to 45% found once. This clonotype was recorded a few times.

V gene TRBV6-1 combines with J gene TRBJ2-5; 7 bases align to TRBD1. This sequence originates from a woman aged 55-69 years in good health. Sequencing was carried out using blood. DNA for the CDR3: TGTGCCAGCAGTGTCCTGACAGGGTGGCAAGAGACCCAGTACTTC. It yields the protein CASSVLTGWQETQYF.